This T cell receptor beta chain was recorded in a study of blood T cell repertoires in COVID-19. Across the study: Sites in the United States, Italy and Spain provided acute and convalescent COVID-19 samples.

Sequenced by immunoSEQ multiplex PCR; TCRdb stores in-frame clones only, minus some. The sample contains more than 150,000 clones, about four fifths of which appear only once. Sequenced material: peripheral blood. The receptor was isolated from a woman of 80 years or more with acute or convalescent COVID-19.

CDR3 loop: CASSHDRGNSPLHF. For the CDR3, the DNA is TGTGCCAGCAGCCACGACAGGGGCAATTCACCCCTCCACTTT. The J gene is TRBJ1-6, the V gene TRBV7-9; the match to TRBD1 covers 8 bases. The CDR3 loop spans 14 amino acids. The V gene's germline CDR1 is SEHNR and CDR2 FQNEAQ (reference sequence). Germline trimming cut 5 bases from V and 7 bases from J; bases unmatched to any gene: 4.